The 10 T cell receptor beta chains presented below share a single source sample, sequenced in a study of OX40 agonist ivuxolimab in advanced cancers. The library was generated by the immunoSEQ multiplex PCR assay. The immuneACCESS repertoire file appears here via TCRdb, limited to in-frame rearrangements. These files lack a portion of the clones; in checked studies, under half of the deficit traces to unresolved V genes, and the cause of the others is not known. The sample profile shows some 84,000 clones; around 93% of them were found once. The ten largest clones add up to roughly 8.6% of the sample. Sample: CD4+ or CD8+ T cells sorted from blood, taken in a trial of the OX40 agonist ivuxolimab. The receptor source for this set is an adult with an advanced solid tumor such as melanoma, head and neck, liver or kidney cancer.

This rearrangement joins TRBV5-6 to TRBJ1-5; 7 bases map to TRBD1. From germline, CDR1 is SGHDT and CDR2 YYEEEE. V lost 4 bases and J lost 5; bases outside the gene matches: 6. This CDR3 has 14 residues. CDR3 nucleotides: TGTGCCAGCAGCGTGGGGACAGCCGATCAGCCCCAGCATTTT. This sequence encodes CASSVGTADQPQHF.

The chain carries TRBV10-3 and TRBJ2-5; 9 bases are shared with TRBD2. The CDR3 is made up of 16 amino acids. V was pared by 0 bases and J by 4 bases, with 6 bases of the junction left unmatched. Germline V gene sequence: CDR1 ENHRY, CDR2 SYGVKD. In DNA form, the CDR3 reads TGTGCCATCAGTGAGTCAGGTAGCGGGGGTTTAGAGACCCAGTACTTC. The encoded protein is CAISESGSGGLETQYF.

The count of this clone is one. In the same sample, other DNA sequences code for this CDR3. This rearrangement joins TRBV7-9 to TRBJ2-1, with TRBD1 as a possible D gene (5 bases). V was cut by 6 bases and J by 6 bases, with 9 bases left in between. Per the germline V gene, CDR1 is SEHNR and CDR2 is FQNEAQ (reference sequence). This CDR3 contains 12 residues. CDR3 loop: CASRQGSNEQFF. CDR3 DNA sequence: TGTGCCAGCAGGCAGGGTAGCAATGAGCAGTTCTTC.

This clone occurred a few times. The rearrangement uses TRBV27 and TRBJ2-1; 10 positions agree with TRBD1. The junction had 4 bases not matched to a gene; V was cut back by 3 bases and J by 8 bases. This CDR3 comprises 14 residues. Per germline, CDR1 MNHEY and CDR2 SMNVEV (reference sequence). The DNA for the CDR3 is TGTGCCAGCAGTTTCTCGACAGGGGGCGATGAGCAGTTCTTC. This encodes CASSFSTGGDEQFF.

The chain uses TRBV25-1 and TRBJ2-5; D remains unclear. This CDR3 has 13 amino acids. V lost 8 bases and J 0 bases, leaving 10 bases between the germline ends. The germline CDR1 and CDR2 sequences are MGHDK and SYGVNS. CDR3 coding DNA: TGTGCCAGCGTTGGCGGCTACCAAGAGACCCAGTACTTC. This encodes CASVGGYQETQYF. The full variable domain, rest sourced from reference TRBV25-1 and TRBJ2-5, is EADIYQTPRYLVIGTGKKITLECSQTMGHDKMYWYQQDPGMELHLIHYSYGVNSTEKGDLSSESTVSRIRTEHFPLTLESARPSHTSQYLCASVGGYQETQYFGPGTRLLVL.

The chain has TRBV11-2 and TRBJ2-3; D not certain. Germline lookup yields CDR1 SGHAT and CDR2 FQNNGV. The V gene lost 5 bases and the J gene lost 2 bases, with 5 bases spanning the gap. CDR3 size: 12 residues. The CDR3 is CASSAHTDTQYF. DNA for the CDR3: TGTGCCAGCAGCGCCCACACAGATACGCAGTATTTT.

V is TRBV4-1 and J is TRBJ2-3; 9 bases match TRBD1. V shed 3 bases, J shed 2 bases, and the junction held 3 bases outside the gene matches. The germline gives CDR1 MGHRA, CDR2 YSYEKL. The CDR3 has 15 amino acids. Here the CDR3 reads CASSHRDRDTDTQYF. For the CDR3, the DNA is TGCGCCAGCAGCCACCGGGACAGGGACACAGATACGCAGTATTTT.

This clone appeared once. The V gene is TRBV2, the J gene TRBJ1-4; the D gene is possibly TRBD1 (6 bases). The V end was cut by 7 bases, the J end by 4 bases, with 19 bases between. The CDR3 is 16 amino acids. From germline, CDR1 is SNHLY and CDR2 FYNNEI. In DNA, the CDR3 is TGTGCCAGCACCCAGCGGTACAGGGAGGTTAATGAAAAACTGTTTTTT. It yields the protein CASTQRYREVNEKLFF.

The chain links TRBV9 to TRBJ2-1, with 14 nucleotides matching TRBD2. This CDR3 has 17 residues. V was pared by 3 bases and J by 0 bases, with 2 bases of the junction left unmatched. Germline CDR1 SGDLS, CDR2 YYNGEE. The CDR3 DNA is TGTGCCAGCAGCGAGGGGACTAGCGGGAGCTCCTACAATGAGCAGTTCTTC. Translation: CASSEGTSGSSYNEQFF. Drawing the rest from reference TRBV9 and TRBJ2-1, the complete variable domain is DSGVTQTPKHLITATGQRVTLRCSPRSGDLSVYWYQQSLDQGLQFLIQYYNGEERAKGNILERFSAQQFPDLHSELNLSSLELGDSALYFCASSEGTSGSSYNEQFFGPGTRLTVL.

The chain has TRBV7-9 and TRBJ2-7, with D possibly matching TRBD1 (6 bases). The length of the CDR3 is 18 residues. Germline V gives CDR1 SEHNR, CDR2 FQNEAQ (reference sequence). V was pared by 1 base and J by 0 bases, with 19 bases between. The CDR3: CASSLVVSGTFSSYEQYF. Here the CDR3 DNA reads TGTGCCAGCAGCTTAGTCGTATCTGGGACATTTAGCTCCTACGAGCAGTACTTC.